Listed here are 32 T cell receptor beta chains from one sample, sequenced in a study of blood T cell repertoires in COVID-19 (TCRdb year 2020). Library preparation used the immunoSEQ multiplex PCR assay. TCRdb obtained this table from immuneACCESS and retained in-frame rearrangements with V and J assigned. These tables miss some clones; where compared with another copy, unresolved V genes account for less than half of the shortfall, and the remainder is unexplained. This sample is represented by roughly 250,000 clones; 88% of them were singletons. The ten largest account for 0.99% of the sample. Sequencing used peripheral blood. The source of these receptors is a woman between 40 and 50 years old who had recovered from COVID-19.

This chain links TRBV9 with TRBJ2-1; 11 bases line up with TRBD2. Per the germline V gene, CDR1 is SGDLS and CDR2 is YYNGEE. The CDR3 runs 15 residues. The V and J ends lost 4 bases and 9 bases, in that order; junction bases with no gene match: 9. For the CDR3, the DNA is TGTGCCAGCAGCCCTGGGCTAGCGGGAGGTGGTGAGCAGTTCTTC. As protein: CASSPGLAGGGEQFF. The variable domain in full, completed from reference TRBV9 and TRBJ2-1, reads DSGVTQTPKHLITATGQRVTLRCSPRSGDLSVYWYQQSLDQGLQFLIQYYNGEERAKGNILERFSAQQFPDLHSELNLSSLELGDSALYFCASSPGLAGGGEQFFGPGTRLTVL.

The chain links TRBV9 to TRBJ2-7; D possibly corresponds to TRBD2 (5 bases). Germline V gene lookup returns CDR1 SGDLS and CDR2 YYNGEE. The CDR3 spans 15 residues. The V end was cut by 0 bases, the J end by 3 bases, with 13 bases between. The CDR3 coding sequence is TGTGCCAGCAGCGTAGGCGGAGGTTTGGGCTACGAGCAGTACTTC. Protein: CASSVGGGLGYEQYF.

The rearrangement uses TRBV27 and TRBJ2-1; no definite D call. The CDR3 spans 14 residues. V was shortened by 2 bases and J by 7 bases, with 12 bases between the two germline ends. Germline loops: CDR1 MNHEY, CDR2 SMNVEV (reference sequence). CDR3 sequence reads: CASSLVGLSNEQFF. For the CDR3, the DNA is TGTGCCAGCAGTTTAGTTGGGCTGTCTAATGAGCAGTTCTTC.

The V and J genes are TRBV10-3 and TRBJ2-7, with D possibly being TRBD1 (5 bases). Looked up from germline, CDR1 is ENHRY and CDR2 is SYGVKD. V shed 10 bases and J shed 6 bases, with 16 bases lying between them. The CDR3 contains 12 residues. The CDR3 loop reads CATSTQGTEQYV. The CDR3, as DNA: TGTGCCACCTCGACCCAGGGCACCGAGCAGTACGTC.

The J gene is TRBJ1-1, the V gene TRBV15; maybe TRBD1 (5 bases). Trimming left V 0 bases short and J 4 bases short, with 12 bases between. CDR1 is LNHNV, CDR2 YYDKDF, per germline (reference sequence). This CDR3 contains 15 residues. Written as DNA, the CDR3 is TGTGCCACCAGCAGAGATGGGGGAGGAGCCACTGAAGCTTTCTTT. Translating it yields CATSRDGGGATEAFF.

The rearrangement joins TRBV3-1 (or the pseudogene TRBV3-2) to TRBJ2-3; 9 bases agree with TRBD2. The germline V gene has CDR1 LGHDT and CDR2 YNNKEL (reference sequence). J lost 2 bases, V lost 4 bases, and 1 base had no gene match. The CDR3 is 14 amino acids. The CDR3 coding sequence is TGTGCCAGCAGCCTGGGACTAGCCACAGATACGCAGTATTTT. It yields the protein CASSLGLATDTQYF.

This clone appeared a single time. The rearrangement joins TRBV19 to TRBJ2-1; 7 nucleotides agree with TRBD2. CDR3 length equals 15 residues. From germline, CDR1 is LNHDA and CDR2 SQIVND (reference sequence). Germline trimming cut 3 bases from V and 3 bases from J; bases unmatched to any gene: 5. Written as DNA, the CDR3 is TGTGCCAGTAGTATCGGCGGGAGAGGCTACAATGAGCAGTTCTTC. This gives the protein CASSIGGRGYNEQFF. Together with reference TRBV19 and TRBJ2-1, the CDR3 gives the full variable domain: DGGITQSPKYLFRKEGQNVTLSCEQNLNHDAMYWYRQDPGQGLRLIYYSQIVNDFQKGDIAEGYSVSREKKESFPLTVTSAQKNPTAFYLCASSIGGRGYNEQFFGPGTRLTVL.

The chain employs TRBV6-1 and TRBJ2-7; TRBD2 aligns across 9 bases. The germline V gene encodes CDR1 MNHNS and CDR2 SASEGT. This CDR3 region has 14 residues. V shed 4 bases, J shed 4 bases, and the junction held 5 bases outside the gene matches. The CDR3 DNA reads as TGTGCCAGCAGTGTAGCGGGAGAGGCTTACGAGCAGTACTTC. Its protein is CASSVAGEAYEQYF.

V is TRBV9 and J is TRBJ2-3; possible D gene TRBD2, 6 bases. Germline V lookup: CDR1 SGDLS, CDR2 YYNGEE. The CDR3 consists of 15 residues. V was cut by 1 base and J by 1 base, with 10 bases left in between. The CDR3 region is CASSVRGVGTDTQYF. The CDR3 bases are TGTGCCAGCAGCGTACGCGGGGTTGGCACAGATACGCAGTATTTT.

The chain has TRBV28 and TRBJ2-1; D is unclear. The CDR3 extends over 15 amino acids. V lost 6 bases and J lost 2, with 14 bases in between. Germline CDR1 reads MDHEN; CDR2 reads SYDVKM. CDR3 amino acids: CASSPRWPTYNEQFF. In DNA, the CDR3 is TGTGCCAGCAGCCCGAGGTGGCCCACCTACAATGAGCAGTTCTTC.

The chain recombines TRBV4-3 with TRBJ2-3; TRBD2 is a possible D gene (7 bases). The CDR3 is made up of 18 amino acids. V was cut by 2 bases and J by 0 bases, with 18 bases left in between. The germline CDR1 and CDR2 sequences are LGHNA and YSLEER. The CDR3 nucleotides read TGCGCCAGCAGCCAACCATGCCCCCGGGGGGCTAGCACAGATACGCAGTATTTT. It encodes CASSQPCPRGASTDTQYF.

The J gene is TRBJ1-2, the V gene TRBV7-2; 8 positions agree with TRBD1. The germline gives CDR1 SGHTA, CDR2 FQGNSA. The V segment lost 2 bases and the J segment 2 bases; nucleotides outside the gene matches: 13. The CDR3 spans 18 residues. CDR3 coding DNA: TGTGCCAGCAGCTTATGGCAGGGGGCCGACTCTACCAACTATGGCTACACCTTC. This gives the protein CASSLWQGADSTNYGYTF.

The rearrangement uses TRBV30 and TRBJ2-3; D is possibly TRBD1 (6 bases). Germline assignment: CDR1 GTSNPN and CDR2 SVGIG (reference sequence). The CDR3 covers 15 residues. The V gene lost 1 base and the J gene lost 1 base, with 12 bases spanning the gap. The CDR3 sequence: CAWSANRVGTDTQYF. CDR3 nucleotide sequence: TGTGCCTGGAGTGCAAACAGGGTGGGCACAGATACGCAGTATTTT.

This chain connects TRBV30 to TRBJ2-5; D not certain. The length of the CDR3 is 11 residues. Germline values: CDR1 GTSNPN, CDR2 SVGIG (reference sequence). Deletions cut 2 bases from V and 5 bases from J, with 6 bases between. The CDR3 sequence is CAWSSLETQYF. CDR3 nucleotide sequence: TGTGCCTGGAGTTCCCTCGAGACCCAGTACTTC.

V usage is TRBV10-3 and J usage is TRBJ2-2; TRBD2 matches 11 bases. Germline V gene lookup returns CDR1 ENHRY and CDR2 SYGVKD. The CDR3 consists of 14 residues. Trimming took 6 bases from V and 7 from J; bases not matched to a gene: 4. The CDR3, as DNA: TGTGCCATCAGCCCCGGACTAGCGGGCGGGGAGCTGTTTTTT. Translation: CAISPGLAGGELFF.

The rearrangement joins TRBV11-2 to TRBJ1-2, with 7 bases fitting TRBD1. The germline V gene has CDR1 SGHAT and CDR2 FQNNGV. The CDR3 is 15 residues long. V lost 5 bases, J lost 6 bases, and 12 bases stayed unmatched. The CDR3 coding sequence is TGTGCCAGCAGCCTCCGGGGCCGCAGGGGGGATGGCTACACCTTC. This encodes CASSLRGRRGDGYTF. The full variable domain, its missing parts supplied by reference TRBV11-2 and TRBJ1-2, is EAGVAQSPRYKIIEKRQSVAFWCNPISGHATLYWYQQILGQGPKLLIQFQNNGVVDDSQLPKDRFSAERLKGVDSTLKIQPAKLEDSAVYLCASSLRGRRGDGYTFGSGTRLTVV.

The chain uses TRBV15 and TRBJ2-1, with TRBD2 as a possible D gene (6 bases). CDR3 size: 14 residues. V was cut by 3 bases and J by 7 bases, with 13 bases left in between. Germline values: CDR1 LNHNV, CDR2 YYDKDF (reference sequence). CDR3 DNA: TGTGCCACCAGCAGGCCGGGGGTAGTAAATGAGCAGTTCTTC. It codes for CATSRPGVVNEQFF.

This clone was observed a handful of times. The chain couples TRBV12-3 or TRBV12-4 to TRBJ1-5, with TRBD1 as a possible D gene (5 bases). This CDR3 comprises 13 residues. Trimming stripped 3 bases from V and 3 bases from J, with 6 bases between. Written as DNA, the CDR3 is TGTGCCAGCAGTTTGGGGCCCAATCAGCCCCAGCATTTT. This sequence encodes CASSLGPNQPQHF.

The chain links TRBV24-1 to TRBJ2-1; a possible D gene is TRBD2 (5 bases). The germline V gene encodes CDR1 KGHDR and CDR2 SFDVKD. With 5 bases removed from V and 8 bases from J, the gap between germline ends came to 18 bases. The CDR3 has 15 amino acids. The CDR3 reads CATSGLAPHGDEQFF. The CDR3 DNA reads as TGTGCCACCAGTGGGCTAGCCCCCCACGGGGATGAGCAGTTCTTC.

This sequence joins TRBV5-1 and TRBJ2-7, with 7 bases identical to TRBD1. Per the germline V gene, CDR1 is SGHRS and CDR2 is YFSETQ. Unmatched junction bases numbered 12, after V lost 4 bases and J lost 2 bases. The CDR3 covers 16 residues. The CDR3, as DNA: TGCGCCAGCAGCGCCAGACAGGGTGAGAACACCTACGAGCAGTACTTC. Amino acid sequence: CASSARQGENTYEQYF.

V usage is TRBV10-1 and J usage is TRBJ1-5, with a tentative D call TRBD1 (6 bases). The CDR3 loop spans 16 amino acids. Deletions cut 7 bases from V and 7 bases from J, with 23 bases between. Germline V gene data show CDR1 as WNHNN and CDR2 as SYGVQD (reference sequence). The DNA for the CDR3 is TGCGCCAGCACCCTAGGGACACTCCGGGCGACACAGCCCCAGCATTTT. This encodes CASTLGTLRATQPQHF.

This rearrangement joins TRBV14 to TRBJ1-1; D not certain. Germline V gene lookup returns CDR1 SGHDN and CDR2 FVKESK. The CDR3 contains 13 residues. V was cut by 4 bases and J by 8 bases, with 14 bases left in between. The CDR3 region has the DNA TGTGCCAGCAGCCCCCGCCCGACCGGGGAAGCTTTCTTT. Translating it yields CASSPRPTGEAFF.

The chain has TRBV6-6 and TRBJ1-1; 7 positions match TRBD1. Germline lookup yields CDR1 MNHNY and CDR2 SVGAGI (reference sequence). V dropped 5 bases and J dropped 2; count of bases not matched to a gene: 17. CDR3 length: 18 amino acids. The CDR3 DNA sequence: TGTGCCAGCAGTCGTAACCCTTCTCAGGGGGGCGAAAACACTGAAGCTTTCTTT. It is translated as CASSRNPSQGGENTEAFF.

CDR3 protein: CASSLVGGGRNTEAFF. The CDR3 nucleotides are TGTGCCAGCAGCTTAGTGGGGGGGGGACGGAACACTGAAGCTTTCTTT. The V call is TRBV7-2, the J call TRBJ1-1; tentative D call: TRBD1 (5 bases). V shed 1 base and J shed 1 base, with 13 bases lying between them. Germline lookup yields CDR1 SGHTA and CDR2 FQGNSA. The CDR3 runs 16 residues.

The gene calls are TRBV19 and TRBJ2-1; TRBD2 is a possible D gene (6 bases). With 6 bases removed from V and 4 bases from J, the gap between germline ends came to 25 bases. Germline loops: CDR1 LNHDA, CDR2 SQIVND (reference sequence). The length of the CDR3 is 18 residues. The CDR3 nucleotides read TGTGCCAGTAGCCTCGCGGAGTGGCGGGGCCGGGCGTACAATGAGCAGTTCTTC. This codes for CASSLAEWRGRAYNEQFF. Full variable domain (rest looked up from reference TRBV19 and TRBJ2-1): DGGITQSPKYLFRKEGQNVTLSCEQNLNHDAMYWYRQDPGQGLRLIYYSQIVNDFQKGDIAEGYSVSREKKESFPLTVTSAQKNPTAFYLCASSLAEWRGRAYNEQFFGPGTRLTVL.

The chain employs TRBV10-3 and TRBJ1-2; 9 bases align to TRBD1. Germline V gene lookup returns CDR1 ENHRY and CDR2 SYGVKD. The CDR3 covers 14 residues. The V segment lost 10 bases and the J segment 0 bases; nucleotides outside the gene matches: 6. The CDR3 spells CATGGQGANYGYTF. As DNA, the CDR3 is TGTGCCACGGGGGGACAGGGAGCTAACTATGGCTACACCTTC.

In this sample, this clone turned up once. The J gene is TRBJ2-2, the V gene TRBV5-4, with TRBD2 matching over 9 bases. V lost 4 bases, J lost 5 bases, and 9 bases stayed unmatched. Looked up from germline, CDR1 is SGHNT and CDR2 is YYREEE (reference sequence). The CDR3 totals 16 residues. CDR3 nucleotide sequence: TGTGCCAGCAGCCCCGGAGCGGGAGGTGGGACCGGGGAGCTGTTTTTT. The encoded protein is CASSPGAGGGTGELFF. Full variable domain (rest looked up from reference TRBV5-4 and TRBJ2-2): ETGVTQSPTHLIKTRGQQVTLRCSSQSGHNTVSWYQQALGQGPQFIFQYYREEENGRGNFPPRFSGLQFPNYSSELNVNALELDDSALYLCASSPGAGGGTGELFFGEGSRLTVL.

The genes are TRBV11-2 and TRBJ2-1, with 9 nucleotides matching TRBD1. V was clipped by 5 bases and J by 6 bases; unmatched bases: 11. Germline lookup yields CDR1 SGHAT and CDR2 FQNNGV. The CDR3 is made up of 16 amino acids. For the CDR3, the DNA is TGTGCCAGCAGCCCCTTAGGACAGGGGCAGGGCAATGAGCAGTTCTTC. This translates into CASSPLGQGQGNEQFF. Filled out from reference TRBV11-2 and TRBJ2-1, the complete variable domain reads EAGVAQSPRYKIIEKRQSVAFWCNPISGHATLYWYQQILGQGPKLLIQFQNNGVVDDSQLPKDRFSAERLKGVDSTLKIQPAKLEDSAVYLCASSPLGQGQGNEQFFGPGTRLTVL.

The V gene is TRBV19, the J gene TRBJ1-1, with TRBD1 matching 9 bases. This CDR3 has 14 residues. V gave up 6 bases and J gave up 4 bases; unmatched junction bases: 6. Per the germline V gene, CDR1 is LNHDA and CDR2 is SQIVND (reference sequence). The CDR3 region is CASSDRGGGTEAFF. The CDR3 nucleotides are TGTGCCAGTAGCGACAGGGGGGGAGGCACTGAAGCTTTCTTT.

The CDR3 sequence is CASSLGRSLPSVQYF. For the CDR3, the DNA is TGCGCCAGCAGCTTGGGCCGGTCCCTCCCCTCGGTGCAGTACTTC. This chain uses TRBV5-1 with TRBJ2-7; D gene unclear. The germline V and J ends were trimmed by 0 bases and 9 bases, with 19 bases remaining between them. The CDR3 has 15 amino acids. Germline CDR1 and CDR2: SGHRS and YFSETQ. Full variable domain (rest looked up from reference TRBV5-1 and TRBJ2-7): KAGVTQTPRYLIKTRGQQVTLSCSPISGHRSVSWYQQTPGQGLQFLFEYFSETQRNKGNFPGRFSGRQFSNSRSEMNVSTLELGDSALYLCASSLGRSLPSVQYFGPGTRLTVT.

V and J are TRBV7-2 and TRBJ2-5, with a possible D match to TRBD2 (5 bases). The V end was cut by 5 bases, the J end by 7 bases, with 17 bases between. Germline V gene data show CDR1 as SGHTA and CDR2 as FQGNSA. This CDR3 spans 14 amino acids. The chain's CDR3 is CASSPTAGLGTQYF. The CDR3 region has the DNA TGTGCCAGCAGCCCTACCGCGGGTTTGGGGACCCAGTACTTC.

The CDR3 here is CASSPKVSGVGETQYF. DNA of the CDR3: TGTGCCAGTAGCCCAAAAGTTAGTGGAGTGGGAGAGACCCAGTACTTC. The chain has TRBV19 and TRBJ2-5; D not certain. Germline V gene sequence: CDR1 LNHDA, CDR2 SQIVND (reference sequence). V dropped 6 bases and J dropped 4 bases, with 21 bases sitting between them. The CDR3 length is 16 residues.